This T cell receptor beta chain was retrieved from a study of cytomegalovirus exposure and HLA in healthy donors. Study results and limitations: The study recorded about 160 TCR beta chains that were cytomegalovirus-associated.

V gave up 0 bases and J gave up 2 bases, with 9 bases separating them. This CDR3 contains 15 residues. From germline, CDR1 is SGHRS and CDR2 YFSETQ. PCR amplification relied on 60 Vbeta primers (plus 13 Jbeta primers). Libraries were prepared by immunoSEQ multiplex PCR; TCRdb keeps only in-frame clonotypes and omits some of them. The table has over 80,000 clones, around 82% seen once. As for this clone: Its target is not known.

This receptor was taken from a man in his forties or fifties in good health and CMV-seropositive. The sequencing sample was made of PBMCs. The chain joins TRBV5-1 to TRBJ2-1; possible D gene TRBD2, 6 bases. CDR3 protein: CASSLGTTAYNEQFF. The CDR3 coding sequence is TGCGCCAGCAGCTTGGGGACTACCGCCTACAATGAGCAGTTCTTC.